The next 10 T cell receptor beta chains were all read from a single sample in a study of stem cell transplantation in POMP-related autoinflammatory disease. The assay was immunoSEQ multiplex PCR, and TCRdb's table has in-frame clones only and misses some. The table lists some 33,000 clones, 80% to 90% of them singletons. Specimen: CD4+ T cells from PBMCs, collected before stem cell transplantation. These receptors were taken from a human donor with POMP-related autoinflammation and immune dysregulation (PRAID).

The rearrangement links TRBV5-4 to TRBJ1-1; D is undetermined. In germline, CDR1 is SGHNT, CDR2 YYREEE (reference sequence). This CDR3 spans 14 amino acids. Deletions cut 1 base from V and 3 bases from J, with 10 bases between. CDR3 protein: CASSLRPADTEAFF. The CDR3 coding sequence is TGTGCCAGCAGCTTGCGACCCGCGGACACTGAAGCTTTCTTT.

The chain uses TRBV18 and TRBJ1-3; D remains ambiguous. The CDR3 has 16 amino acids. With 4 bases removed from V and 2 bases from J, the gap between germline ends came to 15 bases. CDR1 is KGHSH and CDR2 is LQKENI in the germline V gene. CDR3: CASSRAVSTAGNTIYF. The CDR3 DNA is TGTGCCAGCTCACGTGCAGTTTCCACCGCTGGAAACACCATATATTTT.

V and J are TRBV5-6 and TRBJ2-5; D gene unclear. Germline values: CDR1 SGHDT, CDR2 YYEEEE. V gave up 0 bases and J gave up 5 bases, with 8 bases separating them. The CDR3 sequence is 13 residues long. CDR3 coding DNA: TGTGCCAGCAGCTTGGAACGGACGGAGACCCAGTACTTC. Protein product: CASSLERTETQYF.

V is TRBV10-2 and J is TRBJ2-2; 9 bases line up with TRBD1. This CDR3 comprises 15 residues. The V and J ends lost 5 bases and 1 base, in that order; junction bases with no gene match: 2. From germline, CDR1 is WSHSY and CDR2 SAAADI. Here the CDR3 reads CASSRDRVNTGELFF. CDR3 DNA sequence: TGCGCCAGCAGTCGGGACAGGGTGAACACCGGGGAGCTGTTTTTT.

The chain combines TRBV4-1 with TRBJ1-1; TRBD1 matches at 8 bases. CDR3 size: 15 residues. Trimming removed 1 base from V and 5 bases from J; junction bases left unmatched: 6. CDR1 and CDR2 from the germline V gene are MGHRA and YSYEKL. This CDR3 is CASSQAQGASTEAFF. The CDR3 DNA is TGCGCCAGCAGCCAAGCCCAGGGGGCGAGTACTGAAGCTTTCTTT.

Only a few counts were recorded for this clone. The chain links TRBV4-1 to TRBJ1-5; no definite D call. Germline assignment: CDR1 MGHRA and CDR2 YSYEKL. This CDR3 has 15 amino acids. V was clipped by 1 base and J by 7 bases, with 14 bases between them. The CDR3 region has the DNA TGCGCCAGCAGCCAAGTAGGCACCTCGGGGCAGCCCCAGCATTTT. Translation gives CASSQVGTSGQPQHF.

This sequence joins TRBV6-6 and TRBJ1-1; D gene uncertain. The CDR3 extends over 13 amino acids. Germline CDR1 reads MNHNY; CDR2 reads SVGAGI (reference sequence). V was trimmed by 5 bases and J by 1 base, leaving 8 bases between them. CDR3 region: CASSGLGNTEAFF. CDR3 coding DNA: TGTGCCAGCAGTGGCCTCGGGAACACTGAAGCTTTCTTT.

The chain is built from TRBV6-1 and TRBJ1-1; D possibly corresponds to TRBD1 (6 bases). CDR1 and CDR2 (germline): MNHNS, SASEGT. V dropped 3 bases and J dropped 0 bases, with 8 bases sitting between them. This CDR3 is built from 14 residues. The CDR3 bases are TGTGCCAGCAGTGACCGACAGGTGAACACTGAAGCTTTCTTT. Its protein is CASSDRQVNTEAFF.

This clone was recorded once. The chain couples TRBV7-9 to TRBJ2-7, with D perhaps being TRBD1 or TRBD2 (6 bases each). CDR1 and CDR2 (germline): SEHNR, FQNEAQ (reference sequence). CDR3 length: 14 amino acids. Trimming cost V 5 bases and J 5 bases, with 16 bases left between them. The CDR3: CASSPPRGPNEQYF. The CDR3 coding sequence is TGTGCCAGCAGCCCCCCCCGGGGGCCCAACGAGCAGTACTTC.

The chain links TRBV10-3 to TRBJ1-3; D gene uncertain. CDR1 ENHRY and CDR2 SYGVKD come from the germline V gene. This CDR3 contains 11 residues. V lost 10 bases and J 1 base, leaving 5 bases between the germline ends. The CDR3 bases are TGTGCCACCCAATCTGGAAACACCATATATTTT. Its translation: CATQSGNTIYF.